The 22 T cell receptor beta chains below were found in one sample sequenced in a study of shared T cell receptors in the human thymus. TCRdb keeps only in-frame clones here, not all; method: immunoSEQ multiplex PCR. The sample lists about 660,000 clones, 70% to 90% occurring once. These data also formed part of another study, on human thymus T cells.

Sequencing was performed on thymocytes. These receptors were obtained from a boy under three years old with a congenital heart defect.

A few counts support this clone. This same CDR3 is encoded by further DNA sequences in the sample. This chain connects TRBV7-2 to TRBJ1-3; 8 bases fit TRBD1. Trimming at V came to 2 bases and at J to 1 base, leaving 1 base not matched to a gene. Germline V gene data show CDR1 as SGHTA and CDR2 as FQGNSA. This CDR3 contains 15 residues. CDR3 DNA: TGTGCCAGCAGCTTAAGACAGGGGTCTGGAAACACCATATATTTT. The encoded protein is CASSLRQGSGNTIYF.

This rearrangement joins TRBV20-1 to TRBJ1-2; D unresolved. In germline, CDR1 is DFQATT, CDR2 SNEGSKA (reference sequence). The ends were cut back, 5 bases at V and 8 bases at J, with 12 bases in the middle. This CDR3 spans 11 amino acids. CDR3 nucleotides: TGCAGTGCTCTGAATTCCAGGGGCTACACCTTC. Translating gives CSALNSRGYTF.

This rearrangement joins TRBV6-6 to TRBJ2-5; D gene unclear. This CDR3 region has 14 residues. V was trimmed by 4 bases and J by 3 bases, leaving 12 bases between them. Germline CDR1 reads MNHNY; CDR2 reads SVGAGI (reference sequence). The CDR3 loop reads CASSFESSEETQYF. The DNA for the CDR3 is TGTGCCAGCAGTTTCGAATCGTCAGAAGAGACCCAGTACTTC.

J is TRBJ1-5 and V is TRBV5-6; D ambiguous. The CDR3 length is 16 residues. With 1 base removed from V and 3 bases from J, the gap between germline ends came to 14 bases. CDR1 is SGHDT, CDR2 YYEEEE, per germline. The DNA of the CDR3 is TGTGCCAGCAGCTTGATGTGGGAGGGTTTCAATCAGCCCCAGCATTTT. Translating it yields CASSLMWEGFNQPQHF.

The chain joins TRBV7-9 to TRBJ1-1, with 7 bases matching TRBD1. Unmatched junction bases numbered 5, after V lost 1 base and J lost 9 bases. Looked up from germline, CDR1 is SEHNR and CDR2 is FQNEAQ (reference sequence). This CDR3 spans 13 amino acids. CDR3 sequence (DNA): TGTGCCAGCAGCTTAGGACAGGGTACCCAAGCTTTCTTT. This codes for CASSLGQGTQAFF.

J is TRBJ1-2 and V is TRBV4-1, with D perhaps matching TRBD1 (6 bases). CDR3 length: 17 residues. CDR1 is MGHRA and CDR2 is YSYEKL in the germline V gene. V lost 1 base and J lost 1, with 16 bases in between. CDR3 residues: CASSQVSLLRGNYGYTF. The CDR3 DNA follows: TGCGCCAGCAGCCAAGTATCCCTCCTCAGGGGTAACTATGGCTACACCTTC.

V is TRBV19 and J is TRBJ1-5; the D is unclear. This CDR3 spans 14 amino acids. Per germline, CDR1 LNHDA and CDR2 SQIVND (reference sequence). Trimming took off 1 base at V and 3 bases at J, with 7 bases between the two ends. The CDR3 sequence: CASSIGRNNQPQHF. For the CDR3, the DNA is TGTGCCAGTAGTATAGGGCGGAACAATCAGCCCCAGCATTTT.

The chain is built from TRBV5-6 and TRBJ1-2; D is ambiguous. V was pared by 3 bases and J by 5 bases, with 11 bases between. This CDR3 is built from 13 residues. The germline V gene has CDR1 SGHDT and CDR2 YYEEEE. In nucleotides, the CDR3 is TGTGCCAGCAGCTCAAGCCCCCTTTATGGCTACACCTTC. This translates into CASSSSPLYGYTF.

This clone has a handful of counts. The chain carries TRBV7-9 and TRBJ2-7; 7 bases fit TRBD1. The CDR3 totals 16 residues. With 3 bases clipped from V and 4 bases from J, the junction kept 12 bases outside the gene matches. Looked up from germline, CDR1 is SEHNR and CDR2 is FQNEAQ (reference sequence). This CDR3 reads CASSFCGQDLSYEQYF. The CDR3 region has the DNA TGTGCCAGCAGCTTCTGTGGACAGGACCTTTCTTACGAGCAGTACTTC.

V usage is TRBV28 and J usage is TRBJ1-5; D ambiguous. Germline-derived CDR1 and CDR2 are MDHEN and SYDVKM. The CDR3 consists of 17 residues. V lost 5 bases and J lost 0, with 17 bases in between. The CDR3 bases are TGTGCCAGCAGTCCCCGGGGTAAGTACAATAGCAATCAGCCCCAGCATTTT. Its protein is CASSPRGKYNSNQPQHF.

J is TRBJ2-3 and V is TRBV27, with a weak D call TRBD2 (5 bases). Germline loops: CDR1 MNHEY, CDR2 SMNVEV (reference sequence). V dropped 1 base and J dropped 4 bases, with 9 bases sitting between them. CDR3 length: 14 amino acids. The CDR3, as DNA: TGTGCCAGCAGTTTATATCGGGGTTCAGATACGCAGTATTTT. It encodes CASSLYRGSDTQYF.

DNA for the CDR3: TGCGCCAGCAGTGTAACAGGGAACACTGAAGCTTTCTTT. Translating gives CASSVTGNTEAFF. The gene calls are TRBV10-1 and TRBJ1-1; TRBD1 is a possible D gene (5 bases). Germline CDR1 WNHNN, CDR2 SYGVQD (reference sequence). V dropped 4 bases and J dropped 1 base, with 7 bases sitting between them. This CDR3 comprises 13 residues.

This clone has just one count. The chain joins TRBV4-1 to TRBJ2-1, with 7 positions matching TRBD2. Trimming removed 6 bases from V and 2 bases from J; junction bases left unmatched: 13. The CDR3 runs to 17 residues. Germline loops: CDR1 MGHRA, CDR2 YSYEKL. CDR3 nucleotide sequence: TGCGCCAGCAGGATAGCGGGTGGGTCCCTTACCTACAATGAGCAGTTCTTC. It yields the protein CASRIAGGSLTYNEQFF.

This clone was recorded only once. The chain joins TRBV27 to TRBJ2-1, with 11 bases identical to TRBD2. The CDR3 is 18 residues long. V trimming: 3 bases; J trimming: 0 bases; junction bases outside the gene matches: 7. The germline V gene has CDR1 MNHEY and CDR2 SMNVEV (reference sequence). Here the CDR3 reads CASSFQTSGGSSYNEQFF. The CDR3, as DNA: TGTGCCAGCAGTTTTCAAACTAGCGGGGGTAGCTCCTACAATGAGCAGTTCTTC.

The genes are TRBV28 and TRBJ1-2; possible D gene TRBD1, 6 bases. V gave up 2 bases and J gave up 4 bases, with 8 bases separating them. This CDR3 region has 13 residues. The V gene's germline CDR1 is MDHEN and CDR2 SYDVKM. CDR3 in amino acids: CASSLTGPYGYTF. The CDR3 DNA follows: TGTGCCAGCAGTTTAACAGGGCCCTATGGCTACACCTTC.

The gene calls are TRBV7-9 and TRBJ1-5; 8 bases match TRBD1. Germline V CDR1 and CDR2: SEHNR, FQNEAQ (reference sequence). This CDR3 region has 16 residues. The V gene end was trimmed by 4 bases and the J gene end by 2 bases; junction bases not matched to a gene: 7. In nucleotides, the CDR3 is TGTGCCAGCAGCTCGTCGGACAGGGAAGGCAATCAGCCCCAGCATTTT. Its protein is CASSSSDREGNQPQHF.

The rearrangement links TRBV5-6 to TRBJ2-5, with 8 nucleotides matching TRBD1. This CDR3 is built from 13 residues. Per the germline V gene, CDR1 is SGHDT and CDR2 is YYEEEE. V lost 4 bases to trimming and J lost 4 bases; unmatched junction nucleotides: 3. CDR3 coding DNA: TGTGCCAGCAGCCCAGGGGGCTCAGAGACCCAGTACTTC. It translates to CASSPGGSETQYF.

The chain's CDR3 is CASSLIGGPYPYEQYF. The CDR3 coding sequence is TGTGCCAGCAGCTTAATCGGCGGGCCATATCCCTACGAGCAGTACTTC. The V and J genes are TRBV7-2 and TRBJ2-7, with D possibly being TRBD2 (5 bases). Trimming took 2 bases from V and 2 from J, leaving 16 bases between them. Germline loops: CDR1 SGHTA, CDR2 FQGNSA. This CDR3 spans 16 amino acids.

This CDR3 is CASSPQVRNTGELFF. The CDR3 DNA reads as TGCGCCAGCAGCCCGCAGGTCCGTAACACCGGGGAGCTGTTTTTT. The chain couples TRBV4-1 to TRBJ2-2, with unresolved D. The CDR3 is 15 residues long. Germline CDR1 MGHRA, CDR2 YSYEKL. V lost 4 bases to trimming and J lost 2 bases, with 11 bases between them.

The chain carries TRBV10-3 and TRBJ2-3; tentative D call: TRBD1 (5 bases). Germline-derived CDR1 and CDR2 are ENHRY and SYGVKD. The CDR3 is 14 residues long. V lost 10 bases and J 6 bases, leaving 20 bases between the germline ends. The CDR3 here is CATTVGAFGDTQYF. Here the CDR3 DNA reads TGTGCCACCACAGTTGGGGCTTTTGGGGATACGCAGTATTTT.

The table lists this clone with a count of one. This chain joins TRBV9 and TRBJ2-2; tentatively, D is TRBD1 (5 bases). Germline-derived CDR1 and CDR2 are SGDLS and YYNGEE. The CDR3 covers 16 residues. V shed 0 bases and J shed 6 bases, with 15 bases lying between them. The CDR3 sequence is CASSVEGREGPGELFF. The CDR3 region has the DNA TGTGCCAGCAGCGTAGAGGGCAGGGAAGGGCCCGGGGAGCTGTTTTTT.

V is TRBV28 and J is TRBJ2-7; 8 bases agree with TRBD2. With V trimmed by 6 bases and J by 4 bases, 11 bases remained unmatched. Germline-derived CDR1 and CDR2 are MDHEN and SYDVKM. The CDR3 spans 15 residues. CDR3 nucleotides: TGTGCCAGCAGGCCTACCGGGCGCGGGGGGTACGAGCAGTACTTC. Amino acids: CASRPTGRGGYEQYF.